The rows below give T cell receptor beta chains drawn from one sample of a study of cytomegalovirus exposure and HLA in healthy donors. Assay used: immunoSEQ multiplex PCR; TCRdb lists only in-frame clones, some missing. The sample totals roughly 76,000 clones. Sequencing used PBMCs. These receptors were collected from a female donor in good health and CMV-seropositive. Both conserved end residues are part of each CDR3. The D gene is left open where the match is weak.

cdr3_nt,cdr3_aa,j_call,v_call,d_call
TGTGCCAGCAGCTTAGGGTTGGGCGAGACGAACACCGGGGAGCTGTTTTTT,CASSLGLGETNTGELFF,TRBJ2-2,TRBV7-9,NA
TGTGCCTGGAGTGGGCGTGGTTGGGGACAGGGAGTAACTGGGGAGCTGTTTTTT,CAWSGRGWGQGVTGELFF,TRBJ2-2,TRBV30,TRBD1
TGCGCCAGCAGCCAAGATTTTCGGGGATTGGGCACTGAAGCTTTCTTT,CASSQDFRGLGTEAFF,TRBJ1-1,TRBV4-1,NA
TGTGCCATCAAACGGGACAGCACGATGAACACTGAAGCTTTCTTT,CAIKRDSTMNTEAFF,TRBJ1-1,TRBV10-3,TRBD1
TGTGCCAGCAGCTTAACGGCGGGAGGGCGCAAAGGTTATCCTTACGAGCAGTACTTC,CASSLTAGGRKGYPYEQYF,TRBJ2-7,TRBV7-3,TRBD2
TGCGCCAGCAGCTTGGCCGAGACTAGTGACACCGGGGAGCTGTTTTTT,CASSLAETSDTGELFF,TRBJ2-2,TRBV5-1,NA
TGTGCCAGTAGTCCGACAGGGGGCGCCCCGGAGAAGCCCCAGCATTTT,CASSPTGGAPEKPQHF,TRBJ1-5,TRBV19,TRBD1
TGTGCCAGCGGCAAAAGAGGACAACCAAACTCCTACGAGCAGTACTTC,CASGKRGQPNSYEQYF,TRBJ2-7,TRBV9,NA
TGTGCCTGGAGTTCTAGCGCGGAGACCCAGTACTTC,CAWSSSAETQYF,TRBJ2-5,TRBV30,NA
TGCGCCAGCAGCTTACAGACTAGCCTCACCGCGACCCAGTACTTC,CASSLQTSLTATQYF,TRBJ2-5,TRBV5-1,TRBD2
TGTGCCAGCAGTGAACCCCTAGTGAGTGAGCAGTACTTC,CASSEPLVSEQYF,TRBJ2-7,TRBV2,NA
TGCGCCAGCAGCTTTCAGGGGGCGCTGCTGGAGACCCAGTACTTC,CASSFQGALLETQYF,TRBJ2-5,TRBV5-1,TRBD1
TGTGCCAGCAGTTTAGGGCAAAGACCCTCCTACGAGCAGTACTTC,CASSLGQRPSYEQYF,TRBJ2-7,TRBV28,NA
TGTGCCAGCAGTGCCCTGGACAGGGGAGGATTAGCCAAAAACATTCAGTACTTC,CASSALDRGGLAKNIQYF,TRBJ2-4,TRBV6-1,TRBD1
TGTGCCAGCAGACGGGACAGCCACCCTAACTATGGCTACACCTTC,CASRRDSHPNYGYTF,TRBJ1-2,TRBV27,TRBD1
TGTGCCAGCAGTTCCCAGAGGAGTAACCGCTACGAGCAGTACTTC,CASSSQRSNRYEQYF,TRBJ2-7,TRBV28,NA
TGCGCCAGCAGCTTGCTTGGGGACAGCTCCTACGAGCAGTACTTC,CASSLLGDSSYEQYF,TRBJ2-7,TRBV5-1,TRBD1
TGTGCCATCAGTGAGGTAATATCCGGACAGACGAACACTGAAGCTTTCTTT,CAISEVISGQTNTEAFF,TRBJ1-1,TRBV10-3,NA
TGTGCCAGCTCAAACCTGGGACAGGAGAATGAAAAACTGTTTTTT,CASSNLGQENEKLFF,TRBJ1-4,TRBV18,TRBD1
TGTGCCAGCAGCTTGAGCCCGAGCTCCTACGAGCAGTACTTC,CASSLSPSSYEQYF,TRBJ2-7,TRBV5-4,NA
TGTGCCAGCTCACAAGGACAGGGGGCGAGGGTGTCCCCTGAAAAACTGTTTTTT,CASSQGQGARVSPEKLFF,TRBJ1-4,TRBV18,TRBD1
TGTGCCAGCAGGCCAGTGGTATTAAAAGGACAGGGGGCGGATGGCTACACCTTC,CASRPVVLKGQGADGYTF,TRBJ1-2,TRBV11-3,TRBD1
TGTGCCAGCAGCGGTGACAAGAACTACGAGCAGTACTTC,CASSGDKNYEQYF,TRBJ2-7,TRBV5-4,NA
TGTGCCAGCAGTCGGACAGGGGGATCCTATGGCTACACCTTC,CASSRTGGSYGYTF,TRBJ1-2,TRBV2,TRBD1
TGTGCCATCAGTGACGTCCCGAGCAATCAGCCCCAGCATTTT,CAISDVPSNQPQHF,TRBJ1-5,TRBV10-3,NA
TGTGCCAGCAGTTTGGGACTAGCGCTCTACGAGCAGTACTTC,CASSLGLALYEQYF,TRBJ2-7,TRBV28,TRBD2
TGTGCCAGCAGTTTTACCAGGGCTTTCGGCACTGAAGCTTTCTTT,CASSFTRAFGTEAFF,TRBJ1-1,TRBV7-8,NA
TGTGCCAGTAGTATGCAGGGCTGGAACACTGAAGCTTTCTTT,CASSMQGWNTEAFF,TRBJ1-1,TRBV19,NA
TGTGCCAGCTCCACAGGGGGCGCCGGAAACTATGGCTACACCTTC,CASSTGGAGNYGYTF,TRBJ1-2,TRBV19,TRBD1
TGTGCCAGTAGTGATTACGGCGGTGACTATGGCTACACCTTC,CASSDYGGDYGYTF,TRBJ1-2,TRBV19,NA
TGTGCCAGCAGCGTCGGGAGTGGCACAGATACGCAGTATTTT,CASSVGSGTDTQYF,TRBJ2-3,TRBV9,NA
TGCGCCAGCAGCCAAACAGGACAGGGCAATGAGCAGTTCTTC,CASSQTGQGNEQFF,TRBJ2-1,TRBV4-3,TRBD1
TGTGCCAGCAGTGAGACCGGACAGGGGAGTTACGAGCAGTACTTC,CASSETGQGSYEQYF,TRBJ2-7,TRBV28,TRBD1
TGTGCCAGTACCCCTAGCGGGATCGTCTCCTACGAGCAGTACTTC,CASTPSGIVSYEQYF,TRBJ2-7,TRBV19,TRBD2
TGTGCCAGCTCCCCCAGCAGGGCGTATACTAATGAAAAACTGTTTTTT,CASSPSRAYTNEKLFF,TRBJ1-4,TRBV18,NA
TGCGCCAGCAGCCAAGAACGGACAGGCCCCTATGGCTACACCTTC,CASSQERTGPYGYTF,TRBJ1-2,TRBV4-1,TRBD1
TGTGCCAGCAGCCACTCTCTAGCGGGGGGGAACACCGGGGAGCTGTTTTTT,CASSHSLAGGNTGELFF,TRBJ2-2,TRBV7-3,TRBD2
TGTGCCTGGAGTGTAAGGAGCCCAAGTACGGATTTT,CAWSVRSPSTDF,TRBJ1-5,TRBV30,NA
TGTGCCGCGGGTCCGTGGGAGACCCAGTACTTC,CAAGPWETQYF,TRBJ2-5,TRBV6-6,NA
TGTGCCAGCTCACCAACAAGGGGTCAAGGCTACACCTTC,CASSPTRGQGYTF,TRBJ1-2,TRBV18,NA
TGTGCCAGCACCCGTCCGGGGTTATACGAGCAGTACTTC,CASTRPGLYEQYF,TRBJ2-7,TRBV28,NA
TGTGCCAGCAGTTTGAGGGGGCCTAGCACTGAAGCTTTCTTT,CASSLRGPSTEAFF,TRBJ1-1,TRBV27,TRBD1
TGTGCCTGGAGGGGGGCGGGGGGCGGTCAGCCCCAGCATTTT,CAWRGAGGGQPQHF,TRBJ1-5,TRBV30,NA
TGTGCCAGTGCGGGACAGGGAAAAAAAACTGAAGCTTTCTTT,CASAGQGKKTEAFF,TRBJ1-1,TRBV19,TRBD1
TGTGCCAACGGGCCAGTGACAGGCGTCATCGCGCAGTACTTC,CANGPVTGVIAQYF,TRBJ2-7,TRBV2,NA
TGTGCCAGTAGTATACTAGGGGGCAATGAGCAGTTCTTC,CASSILGGNEQFF,TRBJ2-1,TRBV19,NA
TGTGCCAGCGCCCGAAAGGGGGCAGATACGCAGTATTTT,CASARKGADTQYF,TRBJ2-3,TRBV5-6,NA
TGTGCCAGCAGCTTAGACAATAACTATGGCTACACCTTC,CASSLDNNYGYTF,TRBJ1-2,TRBV7-2,NA
TGTGCCAGCAGCGTAGACGGGGTGAACACTGAAGCTTTCTTT,CASSVDGVNTEAFF,TRBJ1-1,TRBV9,NA
TGTGCCAGCAGCCAAGGGGCCTCCGGCCCCCTGGGCGAGCAGTACTTC,CASSQGASGPLGEQYF,TRBJ2-7,TRBV14,NA
TGTGCCAGCAGCTTAGGGGGACAGGGGATAGCTAACTATGGCTACACCTTC,CASSLGGQGIANYGYTF,TRBJ1-2,TRBV7-9,TRBD1
TGCGCCAGCAGCGAGACAGTCTCTGGAAACACCATATATTTT,CASSETVSGNTIYF,TRBJ1-3,TRBV5-1,NA
TGTGCCGGCAGGGACCGCTTGGAGGACACTGAAGCTTTCTTT,CAGRDRLEDTEAFF,TRBJ1-1,TRBV5-4,NA